The 31 T cell receptor beta chains listed next were all sequenced from one sample in a study of blood T cell repertoires in COVID-19. Assay used: immunoSEQ multiplex PCR; TCRdb lists only in-frame clones, some missing. The table includes about 170,000 clones, 80% to 90% detected once. Source material: peripheral blood. The receptors stem from a woman of 80 years or more with acute or convalescent COVID-19.

This clone has only a few counts. V is TRBV7-8 and J is TRBJ2-7; 7 nucleotides line up with TRBD1. There are 15 residues in the CDR3. Germline values: CDR1 SGHVS, CDR2 FQNEAQ. V shed 1 base and J 2 bases; nucleotides not matched to a gene: 5. CDR3 region: CASSLDPGQTYEQYF. The CDR3 DNA sequence: TGTGCCAGCAGCTTAGACCCGGGACAGACCTACGAGCAGTACTTC.

The rearrangement links TRBV15 to TRBJ2-5; D is possibly TRBD2 (7 bases). The germline V gene encodes CDR1 LNHNV and CDR2 YYDKDF (reference sequence). Trimming cost V 4 bases and J 9 bases, with 18 bases left between them. The CDR3 has 14 amino acids. CDR3 sequence: CATSKDSGVGPQYF. CDR3 coding DNA: TGTGCCACCAGCAAGGACAGCGGGGTGGGACCCCAGTACTTC.

This chain uses TRBV7-9 with TRBJ2-3, with TRBD2 as a possible D gene (6 bases). Trimming took off 7 bases at V and 3 bases at J, with 8 bases between the two ends. The CDR3 has 12 residues. Per germline, CDR1 SEHNR and CDR2 FQNEAQ (reference sequence). In nucleotides, the CDR3 is TGTGCCAGCACCGCGGGGACAGATACGCAGTATTTT. Its translation: CASTAGTDTQYF.

Notes on this clone: This is likely a read error, given that the CDR3 carries no conserved phenylalanine or tryptophan at its end. No DNA is shown, since the ends of the CDR3 on it are uncertain; the CDR3 is the one TCRdb lists. V and J are TRBV7-9 and TRBJ2-7; the D call of TRBD1 is as the table states it, not checked on the DNA. Looked up from germline, CDR1 is SEHNR and CDR2 is FQNEAQ (reference sequence). The CDR3 has 14 residues if both end residues are counted. CDR3 region: CASSPSSVQGPTTI.

The V and J genes are TRBV13 and TRBJ2-1, with TRBD1 as a possible D gene (6 bases). This CDR3 contains 13 residues. Trimming stripped 7 bases from V and 10 bases from J, with 17 bases between. From germline, CDR1 is PRHDT and CDR2 FYEKMQ (reference sequence). Here the CDR3 DNA reads TGTGCCAGCAATATGCAGCAGGGGCCCGAGCAGTTCTTC. Its protein product is CASNMQQGPEQFF.

This clone was picked up a small number of times. The chain has TRBV19 and TRBJ2-1, with D possibly matching TRBD2 (7 bases). Germline V gene lookup returns CDR1 LNHDA and CDR2 SQIVND (reference sequence). CDR3 length equals 16 residues. V lost 5 bases and J lost 6, with 20 bases in between. CDR3 nucleotides: TGTGCCAGTAGTTCCCACGGGGGAGGGGGGTTCAATGAGCAGTTCTTC. Its translation: CASSSHGGGGFNEQFF.

The rearrangement joins TRBV24-1 to TRBJ2-5; D might be TRBD2 (6 bases). Trimming cost V 6 bases and J 0 bases, with 16 bases left between them. CDR1 KGHDR and CDR2 SFDVKD come from the germline V gene. The CDR3 loop spans 16 amino acids. The DNA for the CDR3 is TGTGCCACCAGTCCAGGCTCCCGCGGGGACCAAGAGACCCAGTACTTC. Amino acid sequence: CATSPGSRGDQETQYF.

The chain employs TRBV23-1 and TRBJ1-5; D gene uncertain. TRBV23-1 is an ORF; its function is uncertain. V lost 1 base, J lost 0 bases, and 16 bases lay in between. CDR3 length: 18 amino acids. The CDR3 region has the DNA TGCGCCAGCAGTCAATTGGCGGTCGGAGGTATTAGCAATCAGCCCCAGCATTTT. This gives the protein CASSQLAVGGISNQPQHF.

The gene calls are TRBV5-1 and TRBJ2-5; 8 nucleotides line up with TRBD2. Germline V gene data show CDR1 as SGHRS and CDR2 as YFSETQ. This CDR3 has 12 residues. V trimming: 6 bases; J trimming: 5 bases; junction bases outside the gene matches: 3. The CDR3 nucleotides are TGCGCCAGCACCACGGGAGGGGAGACCCAGTACTTC. As protein: CASTTGGETQYF.

The rearrangement links TRBV7-9 to TRBJ2-7; 9 bases are a match to TRBD1. Germline values: CDR1 SEHNR, CDR2 FQNEAQ (reference sequence). Trimming took 7 bases from V and 3 from J; bases not matched to a gene: 4. The CDR3 is 13 residues long. CDR3 nucleotide sequence: TGTGCCAGCACCGGACAGGGGAACTACGAGCAGTACTTC. Protein: CASTGQGNYEQYF.

There are a few counts of this clone. The sample carries other DNA sequences with the same CDR3. V and J are TRBV5-4 and TRBJ2-2; 12 bases match TRBD2. This CDR3 has 16 amino acids. The V gene's germline CDR1 is SGHNT and CDR2 YYREEE (reference sequence). V lost 4 bases and J lost 1; bases outside the gene matches: 2. CDR3 region: CASSRGLAGNTGELFF. CDR3 in DNA: TGTGCCAGCAGCAGGGGACTAGCGGGGAACACCGGGGAGCTGTTTTTT.

The J gene is TRBJ1-2, the V gene TRBV11-2; no firm D call. Trimming shortened V by 6 bases and J by 0 bases, and 14 bases separated the two germline ends. Germline V gives CDR1 SGHAT, CDR2 FQNNGV. The CDR3 is 15 residues long. CDR3 sequence: CASRPLSPANYGYTF. The CDR3 DNA is TGTGCCAGCAGACCCCTTAGTCCGGCTAACTATGGCTACACCTTC.

In its sample, this clone was seen a few times. CDR3 loop: CASSTGQGASGNTIYF. The DNA of the CDR3 is TGCGCCAGCAGCACCGGACAGGGGGCTTCTGGAAACACCATATATTTT. The chain employs TRBV5-1 and TRBJ1-3, with 11 nucleotides matching TRBD1. There are 16 residues in the CDR3. CDR1 and CDR2 (germline): SGHRS, YFSETQ. Losses at the gene ends were 4 bases for V and 1 base for J; bases not matched to a gene: 4.

The chain is built from TRBV7-8 and TRBJ2-7; D perhaps matches TRBD1 (5 bases). Germline CDR1 is SGHVS and CDR2 is FQNEAQ. Trimming pared 1 base from V and 0 bases from J, leaving 13 bases between. The length of the CDR3 is 16 residues. CDR3 protein: CASSLEGVPSSYEQYF. CDR3 sequence (DNA): TGTGCCAGCAGCTTAGAAGGGGTCCCGAGCTCCTACGAGCAGTACTTC.

This clone was counted between two and nine times. The rearrangement links TRBV30 to TRBJ1-2, with D perhaps matching TRBD1 (5 bases). Trimming stripped 2 bases from V and 3 bases from J, with 10 bases between. From germline, CDR1 is GTSNPN and CDR2 SVGIG (reference sequence). The CDR3 spans 13 residues. The DNA of the CDR3 is TGTGCCTGGAGTAACAGGATCTACTATGGCTACACCTTC. This sequence encodes CAWSNRIYYGYTF.

This chain joins TRBV19 and TRBJ2-1; 15 bases line up with TRBD2. Losses at the gene ends were 0 bases for V and 8 bases for J; bases not matched to a gene: 14. The CDR3 consists of 20 residues. Per germline, CDR1 LNHDA and CDR2 SQIVND (reference sequence). The CDR3 protein is CASSIDGTSGGSPRDDEQFF. The CDR3 nucleotides read TGTGCCAGTAGTATAGACGGGACTAGCGGGGGGAGCCCCCGGGATGATGAGCAGTTCTTC.

The CDR3 protein is CASSSSGRPNEQYF. The CDR3 DNA is TGTGCCAGCAGCTCTAGCGGGAGACCCAACGAGCAGTACTTC. The V call is TRBV7-2, the J call TRBJ2-7, with 10 nucleotides matching TRBD2. Germline CDR1 and CDR2: SGHTA and FQGNSA. The CDR3 has 14 amino acids. The ends lost 4 bases at V and 5 bases at J; junction bases unmatched: 5.

The chain uses TRBV5-1 and TRBJ1-6, with a possible D match to TRBD1 (6 bases). CDR3 size: 16 residues. CDR1 and CDR2 (germline): SGHRS, YFSETQ. V lost 0 bases, J lost 7 bases, and 14 bases lay in between. CDR3: CASSLDPGHKNSPLHF. The CDR3 DNA reads TGCGCCAGCAGCTTGGATCCGGGACACAAGAATTCACCCCTCCACTTT. Complete variable domain (other parts from reference TRBV5-1 and TRBJ1-6): KAGVTQTPRYLIKTRGQQVTLSCSPISGHRSVSWYQQTPGQGLQFLFEYFSETQRNKGNFPGRFSGRQFSNSRSEMNVSTLELGDSALYLCASSLDPGHKNSPLHFGNGTRLTVT.

The rearrangement links TRBV30 to TRBJ1-1, with D unclear. This CDR3 region has 13 residues. V was trimmed by 5 bases and J by 5 bases, leaving 15 bases between them. CDR1 GTSNPN and CDR2 SVGIG come from the germline V gene (reference sequence). For the CDR3, the DNA is TGTGCCTGGGATCTCTCCGACGGGACTGAAGCTTTCTTT. Its protein product is CAWDLSDGTEAFF. The whole variable domain, filled in from reference TRBV30 and TRBJ1-1, reads SQTIHQWPATLVQPVGSPLSLECTVEGTSNPNLYWYRQAAGRGLQLLFYSVGIGQISSEVPQNLSASRPQDRQFILSSKKLLLSDSGFYLCAWDLSDGTEAFFGQGTRLTVV.

The CDR3 bases are TGCGCCAGCAGCTTGGTAGGCGGAAGCACAGATACGCAGTATTTT. Translation gives CASSLVGGSTDTQYF. This chain connects TRBV5-1 to TRBJ2-3; D is ambiguous. Germline CDR1 reads SGHRS; CDR2 reads YFSETQ. V was pared by 0 bases and J by 0 bases, with 8 bases between. The CDR3 loop spans 15 amino acids.

J is TRBJ1-5 and V is TRBV30, with D unclear. The CDR3 is made up of 16 amino acids. Trimming removed 2 bases from V and 0 bases from J, with 14 bases in between. The germline CDR1 and CDR2 sequences are GTSNPN and SVGIG (reference sequence). The CDR3 nucleotides read TGTGCCTGGAGTATCCCCTCCCAGTCTAGCAATCAGCCCCAGCATTTT. Amino acid sequence: CAWSIPSQSSNQPQHF.

The chain has TRBV5-1 and TRBJ2-2, with 8 positions matching TRBD2. Germline CDR1 SGHRS, CDR2 YFSETQ. V trimming: 1 base; J trimming: 1 base; junction bases outside the gene matches: 6. The CDR3 extends over 17 amino acids. The CDR3 DNA sequence: TGCGCCAGCAGCTTGCCTGCGCTAGCGGGGAACACCGGGGAGCTGTTTTTT. Residues: CASSLPALAGNTGELFF. The full variable domain, completed using reference TRBV5-1 and TRBJ2-2, is KAGVTQTPRYLIKTRGQQVTLSCSPISGHRSVSWYQQTPGQGLQFLFEYFSETQRNKGNFPGRFSGRQFSNSRSEMNVSTLELGDSALYLCASSLPALAGNTGELFFGEGSRLTVL.

The chain couples TRBV5-1 to TRBJ2-5; D unresolved. This CDR3 spans 14 amino acids. V gave up 4 bases and J gave up 5 bases, with 15 bases separating them. Germline CDR1 reads SGHRS; CDR2 reads YFSETQ. The CDR3 DNA follows: TGCGCCAGCAGCCTGGCCCCGGGTGGGGAGACCCAGTACTTC. This codes for CASSLAPGGETQYF.

The chain couples TRBV7-2 to TRBJ2-7; tentative D call: TRBD1 (6 bases). Deletions cut 1 base from V and 2 bases from J, with 12 bases between. From germline, CDR1 is SGHTA and CDR2 FQGNSA. CDR3 length equals 15 residues. CDR3 sequence reads: CASSLDGGFAYEQYF. In DNA, the CDR3 is TGTGCCAGCAGCTTAGATGGGGGCTTCGCCTACGAGCAGTACTTC.

The chain employs TRBV6-5 and TRBJ2-7; weak D call: TRBD2 (5 bases). The CDR3 runs 14 residues. Trimming cost V 1 base and J 1 base, with 8 bases left between them. CDR1 and CDR2 from the germline V gene are MNHEY and SVGAGI. CDR3 in DNA: TGTGCCAGCAGTTACTTCAGGACTTCCTACGAGCAGTACTTC. This encodes CASSYFRTSYEQYF.

The genes are TRBV12-3 or TRBV12-4 and TRBJ1-4, with unresolved D. This CDR3 contains 13 residues. The V end was cut by 6 bases, the J end by 6 bases, with 11 bases between. CDR3: CASSRIEDEKLFF. CDR3 nucleotide sequence: TGTGCCAGCAGCCGCATTGAGGATGAAAAACTGTTTTTT.

CDR3 bases: TGTGCCAGCAGCCCAGTGGAGACCCAGTACTTC. Its protein is CASSPVETQYF. The rearrangement uses TRBV7-6 and TRBJ2-5; no clear D gene. CDR3 length equals 11 residues. Trimming left V 5 bases short and J 5 bases short, with 6 bases between. Germline V gives CDR1 SGHVS, CDR2 FNYEAQ.

This clone was counted once. The CDR3 DNA reads TGCGCCAGCAGCCCCCAAGCGGGATACTACGAGCAGTACTTC. Its protein is CASSPQAGYYEQYF. The chain combines TRBV10-2 with TRBJ2-7; 7 nucleotides agree with TRBD2. Germline V gene lookup returns CDR1 WSHSY and CDR2 SAAADI. The CDR3 runs 14 residues. Germline trimming cut 6 bases from V and 3 bases from J; bases unmatched to any gene: 8.

This chain links TRBV4-2 with TRBJ2-1, with 9 bases identical to TRBD1. J lost 4 bases, V lost 1 base, and 5 bases had no gene match. The CDR3 sequence is 16 residues long. Germline CDR1 reads LGHNA; CDR2 reads YNFKEQ. The CDR3 spells CASSQVGTGPYNEQFF. The CDR3 DNA is TGTGCCAGCAGCCAAGTTGGGACAGGGCCATACAATGAGCAGTTCTTC.

This rearrangement joins TRBV6-2 or TRBV6-3 to TRBJ1-5; 9 bases fit TRBD1. The CDR3 runs 14 residues. V lost 6 bases, J lost 4 bases, and 4 bases stayed unmatched. Germline V lookup: CDR1 MNHEY, CDR2 SVGEGT. The chain's CDR3 is CASSGTGPNQPQHF. The CDR3 DNA follows: TGTGCCAGCAGCGGGACAGGGCCGAATCAGCCCCAGCATTTT.

This clone was detected only a few times. The chain employs TRBV7-9 and TRBJ1-1, with D maybe TRBD1 (6 bases). The V end was cut by 3 bases, the J end by 1 base, with 9 bases between. The CDR3 consists of 14 residues. Germline values: CDR1 SEHNR, CDR2 FQNEAQ (reference sequence). The CDR3 region has the DNA TGTGCCAGCAGCTTCAGGGGTGGGAACACTGAAGCTTTCTTT. Translated: CASSFRGGNTEAFF.